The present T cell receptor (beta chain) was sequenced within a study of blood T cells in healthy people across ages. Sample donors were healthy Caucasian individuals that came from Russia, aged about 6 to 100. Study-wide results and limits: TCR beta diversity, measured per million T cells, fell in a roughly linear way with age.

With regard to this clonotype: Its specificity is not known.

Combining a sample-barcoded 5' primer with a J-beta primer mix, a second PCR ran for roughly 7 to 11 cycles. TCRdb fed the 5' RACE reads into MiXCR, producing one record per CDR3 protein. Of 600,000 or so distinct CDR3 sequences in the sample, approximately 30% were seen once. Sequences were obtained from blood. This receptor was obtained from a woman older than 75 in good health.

CDR3 region: CAITTGVGEGETQFF. CDR3 DNA: TGTGCCATCACCACGGGGGTCGGAGAGGGAGAGACCCAGTTCTTC. The V and J genes are TRBV10-3 and TRBJ2-1, with D possibly TRBD2 on 6 matching bases. Trimming cost V 7 bases and J 13 bases, with 26 bases left between them. Germline V gene sequence: CDR1 ENHRY, CDR2 SYGVKD. This CDR3 is 15 amino acids long.